Following are 30 T cell receptor beta chains from one sample sequenced in a study of CD4 T cells in relation to SARS-CoV-2 and coronaviruses. No cognate antigen is known for these TCRs. CD4+ T cells from unexposed donors were obtained before the COVID-19 pandemic (2011-2018). The cells were cultured for under twelve days before CD4+ T cells were isolated. This table comes from immunoSEQ multiplex PCR, and its TCRdb copy is limited to in-frame clones, with some not included. The sample carries more than 20,000 clones, roughly 62% recorded once. The source material was CD4+ T cells from PBMCs, cultured in vitro. These receptors all stem from a human donor in good health.

Here the CDR3 DNA reads TGTGCCAGCTCACCTCTACCCCGGGACAGGCTATTCTCTGGGGCCAACGTCCTGACTTTC. Protein: CASSPLPRDRLFSGANVLTF. J is TRBJ2-6 and V is TRBV18; 8 nucleotides line up with TRBD1. The CDR3 is made up of 20 amino acids. The germline V gene encodes CDR1 KGHSH and CDR2 LQKENI. Unmatched junction bases numbered 13, after V lost 3 bases and J lost 0 bases.

The chain employs TRBV27 and TRBJ2-4; D gene uncertain. The V gene lost 5 bases and the J gene lost 8 bases, with 13 bases spanning the gap. Germline V gene lookup returns CDR1 MNHEY and CDR2 SMNVEV (reference sequence). The CDR3 length is 13 residues. The DNA for the CDR3 is TGTGCCAGCAGTCGGGCTGTTCGGGACATTCAGTACTTC. Its protein is CASSRAVRDIQYF.

This chain joins TRBV19 and TRBJ1-2; 8 bases map to TRBD1. This CDR3 region has 13 residues. Germline CDR1 and CDR2: LNHDA and SQIVND (reference sequence). After removal of 6 bases from V and 4 bases from J, the junction contained 4 bases not matched to a gene. CDR3 sequence: CASSTTGAYGYTF. In DNA, the CDR3 is TGTGCCAGTAGCACGACAGGGGCCTATGGCTACACCTTC.

The genes are TRBV10-3 and TRBJ1-5; the D is unclear. V was pared by 1 base and J by 6 bases, with 7 bases between. Germline V gene lookup returns CDR1 ENHRY and CDR2 SYGVKD. The CDR3 totals 13 residues. CDR3 in DNA: TGTGCCATCAGTGAGTTGGAGGTTCAGCCCCAGCATTTT. Encoded protein: CAISELEVQPQHF.

This clone was counted between two and nine times. This chain connects TRBV7-9 to TRBJ2-2, with 14 positions matching TRBD2. CDR1 is SEHNR, CDR2 FQNEAQ, per germline (reference sequence). J was trimmed by 0 bases and V by 5 bases; bases with no gene match: 14. This CDR3 has 21 residues. Here the CDR3 DNA reads TGTGCCAGCAGCACCCCGGGACTAGCGGGGGACAATCACGCGAACACCGGGGAGCTGTTTTTT. Its translation is CASSTPGLAGDNHANTGELFF. The full variable domain, completed using reference TRBV7-9 and TRBJ2-2, is DTGVSQNPRHKITKRGQNVTFRCDPISEHNRLYWYRQTLGQGPEFLTYFQNEAQLEKSRLLSDRFSAERPKGSFSTLEIQRTEQGDSAMYLCASSTPGLAGDNHANTGELFFGEGSRLTVL.

This clone was observed a few times. The rearrangement links TRBV29-1 to TRBJ1-2; D is ambiguous. Between the trimmed V and J ends, which lost 4 bases and 7 bases, there was a span of 16 bases. CDR1 and CDR2 (germline): SQVTM, ANQGSEA. The CDR3 spans 13 residues. The CDR3 nucleotides read TGCAGCGTTGTGGGGTTAAACCAGCTTGGCTACACCTTC. Its translation is CSVVGLNQLGYTF.

CDR3 bases: TGTGCTAGTGGTTTAGGTCCCCCAGATACGCAGTATTTT. This sequence encodes CASGLGPPDTQYF. The chain employs TRBV12-5 and TRBJ2-3; no clear D. Trimming removed 3 bases at V and 4 bases at J, with 8 bases between. CDR1 is LGHNT, CDR2 FRNRAP, per germline. CDR3 length equals 13 residues.

This sequence joins TRBV7-2 and TRBJ2-5; 13 nucleotides align to TRBD2. The CDR3 is 16 amino acids. V shed 3 bases, J shed 5 bases, and the junction held 6 bases outside the gene matches. The germline gives CDR1 SGHTA, CDR2 FQGNSA. CDR3 nucleotides: TGTGCCAGCAGCTTTGGGACTAGCGGGGTATTGGAGACCCAGTACTTC. This encodes CASSFGTSGVLETQYF.

In this sample, this clone turned up a few times. The chain is built from TRBV5-6 and TRBJ2-7, with 9 nucleotides matching TRBD1. Germline loops: CDR1 SGHDT, CDR2 YYEEEE. V gave up 0 bases and J gave up 0 bases; unmatched junction bases: 7. CDR3 length: 17 amino acids. CDR3 amino acids: CASSLATGGKSSYEQYF. CDR3 sequence (DNA): TGTGCCAGCAGCTTGGCTACAGGGGGCAAATCCTCCTACGAGCAGTACTTC.

The V call is TRBV4-3, the J call TRBJ1-3; no firm D call. The CDR3 covers 12 residues. Germline V gives CDR1 LGHNA, CDR2 YSLEER. V dropped 8 bases and J dropped 0 bases, with 5 bases sitting between them. CDR3 coding DNA: TGCGCCAGCGGAAGCTCTGGAAACACCATATATTTT. This encodes CASGSSGNTIYF.

This clone was counted a few times. One junction end disagrees with the germline gene, perhaps due to a read error. V is TRBV7-7 and J is TRBJ1-1; unclear D gene. Germline V lookup: CDR1 SSHAT, CDR2 FNYEAQ (reference sequence). This CDR3 region has 13 residues. In DNA form, the CDR3 reads TGTGCTAGCAGCCCTGGTTTGTACACTGAAGCTTTCTTT. It translates to CASSPGLYTEAFF.

As to this clone: Other nucleotide sequences in the sample specify the same CDR3. The CDR3 here is CASSVVAGGSDTQYF. DNA of the CDR3: TGTGCCAGCAGCGTAGTCGCAGGGGGGTCAGATACGCAGTATTTT. The chain uses TRBV9 and TRBJ2-3; weak D call: TRBD1 (7 bases). CDR3 size: 15 residues. The V end was cut by 0 bases, the J end by 4 bases, with 12 bases between. Germline lookup yields CDR1 SGDLS and CDR2 YYNGEE.

CDR3 loop: CASSLRVALTYNEQFF. For the CDR3, the DNA is TGCGCCAGCAGCCTGAGGGTAGCCCTGACCTACAATGAGCAGTTCTTC. The chain has TRBV5-1 and TRBJ2-1; the D gene is possibly TRBD2 (5 bases). Germline V gives CDR1 SGHRS, CDR2 YFSETQ. The CDR3 is 16 amino acids. V was clipped by 4 bases and J by 2 bases, with 16 bases between them.

This clone was counted between two and nine times. This chain uses TRBV2 with TRBJ1-2; D is unclear. This CDR3 contains 13 residues. The germline V gene has CDR1 SNHLY and CDR2 FYNNEI. Trimming took off 4 bases at V and 4 bases at J, with 10 bases between the two ends. The CDR3 DNA reads as TGTGCCAGCAGTGCCGGGCCATTCTATGGCTACACCTTC. It is translated as CASSAGPFYGYTF. Full variable domain (outside the CDR3, taken from reference TRBV2 and TRBJ1-2): EPEVTQTPSHQVTQMGQEVILRCVPISNHLYFYWYRQILGQKVEFLVSFYNNEISEKSEIFDDQFSVERPDGSNFTLKIRSTKLEDSAMYFCASSAGPFYGYTFGSGTRLTVV.

This clone was detected only once. The V and J genes are TRBV7-2 and TRBJ1-1, with D tentatively TRBD1 (6 bases). This CDR3 comprises 13 residues. V lost 5 bases and J lost 1, with 8 bases in between. The germline V gene has CDR1 SGHTA and CDR2 FQGNSA. In DNA, the CDR3 is TGTGCCAGCAGCCGACAGGAGAACACTGAAGCTTTCTTT. Amino acids: CASSRQENTEAFF. The full variable domain, with the rest looked up from reference TRBV7-2 and TRBJ1-1, is GAGVSQSPSNKVTEKGKDVELRCDPISGHTALYWYRQSLGQGLEFLIYFQGNSAPDKSGLPSDRFSAERTGGSVSTLTIQRTQQEDSAVYLCASSRQENTEAFFGQGTRLTVV.

This chain joins TRBV4-3 and TRBJ2-3; TRBD2 matches at 8 bases. V lost 4 bases and J lost 8; bases outside the gene matches: 5. The CDR3 sequence is 13 residues long. The germline CDR1 and CDR2 sequences are LGHNA and YSLEER. The CDR3 coding sequence is TGCGCCAGCAGCCCCCCCGGGGGGGGTACGCAGTATTTT. This sequence encodes CASSPPGGGTQYF.

J is TRBJ1-2 and V is TRBV6-6; D possibly corresponds to TRBD1 (6 bases). Trimming cost V 6 bases and J 2 bases, with 13 bases left between them. CDR3 length equals 14 residues. Germline V gene lookup returns CDR1 MNHNY and CDR2 SVGAGI (reference sequence). DNA for the CDR3: TGTGCCAGCAGCCGGGACGGACAGAACTATGGCTACACCTTC. It yields the protein CASSRDGQNYGYTF.

The V and J genes are TRBV7-2 and TRBJ1-5; D is unresolved. There are 13 residues in the CDR3. The germline V gene has CDR1 SGHTA and CDR2 FQGNSA. The germline V and J ends were trimmed by 1 base and 6 bases, with 7 bases remaining between them. In DNA form, the CDR3 reads TGTGCCAGCAGCTTAGAATTAGCTCAGCCCCAGCATTTT. Translation: CASSLELAQPQHF.

The chain joins TRBV18 to TRBJ2-7, with 14 bases fitting TRBD2. CDR3 length equals 18 residues. V gave up 4 bases and J gave up 3 bases; unmatched junction bases: 11. Germline V gene sequence: CDR1 KGHSH, CDR2 LQKENI. CDR3: CASSQYTGLAGVRYEQYF. The CDR3 DNA reads as TGTGCCAGCTCACAGTACACGGGACTAGCGGGAGTTCGCTACGAGCAGTACTTC.

The gene calls are TRBV5-1 and TRBJ2-2; TRBD2 agrees at 12 bases. The CDR3 has 14 residues. Germline lookup yields CDR1 SGHRS and CDR2 YFSETQ. With V trimmed by 5 bases and J by 5 bases, 1 base remained unmatched. Written as DNA, the CDR3 is TGCGCCAGCAGTGGGACTAGCGGGACCGGGGAGCTGTTTTTT. Translation: CASSGTSGTGELFF.

The chain combines TRBV23-1 with TRBJ2-7, with a possible D match to TRBD2 (7 bases). TRBV23-1 is given ORF status, its function remaining uncertain. CDR3 length: 15 amino acids. The germline V and J ends were trimmed by 3 bases and 5 bases, with 17 bases remaining between them. CDR3 coding DNA: TGCGCCAGCAGTCATAGTTCCGGGGGGCTCAACGAGCAGTACTTC. Amino acid sequence: CASSHSSGGLNEQYF.

V is TRBV7-9 and J is TRBJ2-2; a possible D gene is TRBD2 (5 bases). The CDR3 is 14 residues long. CDR1 SEHNR and CDR2 FQNEAQ come from the germline V gene (reference sequence). Deletions cut 1 base from V and 5 bases from J, with 8 bases between. CDR3 coding DNA: TGTGCCAGCAGCTTAGGCCCGGGAACCGGGGAGCTGTTTTTT. Its translation: CASSLGPGTGELFF.

Only a few counts were recorded for this clone. The rearrangement joins TRBV19 to TRBJ1-2; no clear D. This CDR3 has 10 amino acids. Germline V CDR1 and CDR2: LNHDA, SQIVND (reference sequence). The V end lost 6 bases, the J end lost 11 bases, and 10 bases lay between the germline ends. The CDR3 bases are TGTGCCAGTAGGGAAGAAGGGTACACCTTC. Its translation is CASREEGYTF.

The V call is TRBV3-1 (or the pseudogene TRBV3-2), the J call TRBJ2-7, with a weak D call TRBD2 (6 bases). Germline assignment: CDR1 LGHDT and CDR2 YNNKEL (reference sequence). V dropped 1 base and J dropped 6 bases, with 13 bases sitting between them. The CDR3 has 14 residues. The CDR3 nucleotides read TGTGCCAGCAGCCAAGTCTCGGGACTTGTCGAGCAGTACTTC. Residues: CASSQVSGLVEQYF.

The chain has TRBV12-5 and TRBJ2-1; D is undetermined. Trimming took off 0 bases at V and 6 bases at J, with 9 bases between the two ends. The CDR3 consists of 14 residues. Germline CDR1 LGHNT, CDR2 FRNRAP. As DNA, the CDR3 is TGTGCTAGTGGTTTGGTATCAAGAGGCAATGAGCAGTTCTTC. Protein sequence: CASGLVSRGNEQFF.

The V call is TRBV7-9, the J call TRBJ2-7; D perhaps matches TRBD1 (6 bases). Germline assignment: CDR1 SEHNR and CDR2 FQNEAQ (reference sequence). Between the trimmed V and J ends, which lost 5 bases and 2 bases, there was a span of 16 bases. CDR3 length equals 15 residues. CDR3 amino acids: CASSVTRDTTYEQYF. CDR3 sequence (DNA): TGTGCCAGCAGCGTTACCCGGGACACCACCTACGAGCAGTACTTC.

This chain links TRBV19 with TRBJ1-6; D is uncertain. V dropped 4 bases and J dropped 8 bases, with 12 bases sitting between them. The CDR3 length is 14 residues. Germline loops: CDR1 LNHDA, CDR2 SQIVND (reference sequence). This chain's CDR3 is CASSREGDDSPLHF. The CDR3, as DNA: TGTGCCAGTAGTAGGGAGGGAGATGATTCACCCCTCCACTTT.

The chain is built from TRBV7-2 and TRBJ2-7, with a weak D call TRBD1 (6 bases). Trimming removed 5 bases from V and 2 bases from J, with 13 bases in between. CDR1 is SGHTA, CDR2 FQGNSA, per germline. The CDR3 has 14 amino acids. As DNA, the CDR3 is TGTGCCAGCAGCCCCGCGACAGGAACCTACGAGCAGTACTTC. As protein: CASSPATGTYEQYF.

This clone was counted once. The chain joins TRBV30 to TRBJ2-3, with D perhaps assigned TRBD1 or TRBD2 (5 bases each). The CDR3 spans 11 residues. Germline assignment: CDR1 GTSNPN and CDR2 SVGIG (reference sequence). V was shortened by 5 bases and J by 14 bases, with 17 bases between the two germline ends. As DNA, the CDR3 is TGTGCCTGGGCCCTTGGGGGATTTCTGTATTTT. This translates into CAWALGGFLYF.

The chain recombines TRBV19 with TRBJ2-5; possibly TRBD2 for D (5 bases). V lost 4 bases and J 3 bases, leaving 15 bases between the germline ends. CDR1 and CDR2 from the germline V gene are LNHDA and SQIVND (reference sequence). The CDR3 covers 15 residues. The chain's CDR3 is CASSKGGLFEETQYF. In DNA, the CDR3 is TGTGCCAGTAGTAAAGGCGGGTTATTTGAAGAGACCCAGTACTTC.